This TCR beta chain derives from a study of T cells in Graves' hyperthyroidism and ophthalmopathy. Broader study findings: Stable hyperthyroidism was told apart from ophthalmopathy by a model built on 13 V-J features. The model made its ophthalmopathy prediction, and onset followed a median 6.5 months later. Most clonotypes expanded in the thyroid (above 0.001) were also present in blood.

The investigators amplified TCR beta CDR3 regions from RNA transcripts. During a first-round RT-PCR of the TCR CDR3, the HTBI primer set was used. TCRdb reprocessed the multiplex PCR reads with MiXCR, giving one entry per CDR3 protein. This table has hundreds of thousands of distinct CDR3 sequences, about 14% appearing once. CDR3 length equals 17 residues. Germline V lookup: CDR1 MDHEN, CDR2 SYDVKM. V lost 5 bases and J lost 0; bases outside the gene matches: 7. This clonotype appeared many times. Its antigen is unknown. The sequenced sample consisted of blood. This receptor was obtained from a woman between 50 and 59 years old with Graves' ophthalmopathy. V is TRBV28 and J is TRBJ1-5; 10 bases match TRBD1. The CDR3 bases are TGTGCCAGCAGTCAAAACCGGGACAGGGGTAGCAATCAGCCCCAGCATTTT. It is translated as CASSQNRDRGSNQPQHF. Supplemented by reference TRBV28 and TRBJ1-5, the full variable domain reads DVKVTQSSRYLVKRTGEKVFLECVQDMDHENMFWYRQDPGLGLRLIYFSYDVKMKEKGDIPEGYSVSREKKERFSLILESASTNQTSMYLCASSQNRDRGSNQPQHFGDGTRLSIL.